The 14 T cell receptor beta chains given below trace back to one sample, sequenced in a study of blood T cell repertoires in COVID-19. Libraries were prepared by immunoSEQ multiplex PCR; TCRdb keeps only in-frame clonotypes and omits some of them. The sample contains 97,000 or so clones, around 84% of which appear only once. The specimen was peripheral blood. The source is a man in his fifties with active or convalescent COVID-19.

The chain recombines TRBV19 with TRBJ2-3; 8 bases fit TRBD1. The CDR3 has 14 residues. CDR1 is LNHDA and CDR2 is SQIVND in the germline V gene (reference sequence). J was trimmed by 2 bases and V by 6 bases; bases with no gene match: 4. CDR3 in DNA: TGTGCCAGTAGCAGGACAGGGCCCACAGATACGCAGTATTTT. Translated: CASSRTGPTDTQYF.

The V call is TRBV25-1, the J call TRBJ2-5; 13 bases agree with TRBD2. J gave up 2 bases and V 4 bases, and 1 base lay outside the gene matches. Germline assignment: CDR1 MGHDK and CDR2 SYGVNS. The CDR3 has 15 residues. The CDR3 DNA follows: TGTGCCAGCAGTGCGGGACTAGCGGGGCAAGAGACCCAGTACTTC. Translated, it gives CASSAGLAGQETQYF.

The CDR3 is CASFTGVSPLHF. In DNA, the CDR3 is TGTGCCAGTTTCACAGGGGTTTCACCCCTCCACTTT. The rearrangement uses TRBV28 and TRBJ1-6, with 7 positions matching TRBD1. The CDR3 has 12 residues. V lost 9 bases to trimming and J lost 9 bases; unmatched junction nucleotides: 5. Germline-derived CDR1 and CDR2 are MDHEN and SYDVKM.

The V and J genes are TRBV6-2 or TRBV6-3 and TRBJ2-3; tentatively, D is TRBD2 (7 bases). Germline V gives CDR1 MNHEY, CDR2 SVGEGT. With 7 bases removed from V and 9 bases from J, the gap between germline ends came to 20 bases. The CDR3 has 14 amino acids. The CDR3 loop reads CASNPRGAGVTQYF. The CDR3, as DNA: TGTGCCAGCAACCCCCGGGGGGCGGGGGTGACGCAGTATTTT.

The chain combines TRBV4-2 with TRBJ2-1; D is possibly TRBD1 (6 bases). The CDR3 length is 17 residues. Germline V CDR1 and CDR2: LGHNA, YNFKEQ. V shed 0 bases and J shed 7 bases, with 19 bases lying between them. CDR3 sequence: CASSQEKDRGFLNEQFF. The DNA of the CDR3 is TGTGCCAGCAGCCAAGAGAAAGATAGGGGGTTTTTGAATGAGCAGTTCTTC.

V and J are TRBV7-2 and TRBJ2-1; D perhaps matches TRBD2 (6 bases). CDR3 length: 14 residues. The V end lost 5 bases, the J end lost 6 bases, and 14 bases lay between the germline ends. Germline V gives CDR1 SGHTA, CDR2 FQGNSA. CDR3 sequence (DNA): TGTGCCAGCAGCCAACTGACTAGTTCCAATGAGCAGTTCTTC. It encodes CASSQLTSSNEQFF.

This clone was counted a few times. The chain joins TRBV7-2 to TRBJ2-3; 8 bases fit TRBD2. V was pared by 5 bases and J by 6 bases, with 7 bases of the junction left unmatched. Germline CDR1 and CDR2: SGHTA and FQGNSA. The CDR3 loop spans 14 amino acids. The chain's CDR3 is CASSQIAGRDTQYF. The CDR3 nucleotides are TGTGCCAGCAGCCAAATAGCGGGGAGGGATACGCAGTATTTT.

The chain is built from TRBV6-5 and TRBJ1-3; 7 positions match TRBD1. With V trimmed by 7 bases and J by 2 bases, 8 bases remained unmatched. The germline CDR1 and CDR2 sequences are MNHEY and SVGAGI. This CDR3 spans 15 amino acids. In nucleotides, the CDR3 is TGTGCCAGCACCGAAACAGGGGTCCCTGGAAACACCATATATTTT. Amino acid sequence: CASTETGVPGNTIYF.

V usage is TRBV6-2 or TRBV6-3 and J usage is TRBJ2-2; D is possibly TRBD1 (6 bases). Germline V gene sequence: CDR1 MNHEY, CDR2 SVGEGT. There are 16 residues in the CDR3. Trimming stripped 6 bases from V and 0 bases from J, with 14 bases between. This CDR3 reads CASSPGQPTNTGELFF. CDR3 DNA sequence: TGTGCCAGCAGCCCTGGACAGCCAACGAACACCGGGGAGCTGTTTTTT.

The V and J genes are TRBV7-2 and TRBJ1-1; 7 bases agree with TRBD1. The V gene's germline CDR1 is SGHTA and CDR2 FQGNSA. CDR3 length equals 16 residues. V dropped 4 bases and J dropped 0; count of bases not matched to a gene: 8. The CDR3 loop reads CASSSIGQVMNTEAFF. The CDR3 DNA reads as TGTGCCAGCAGCTCCATAGGACAGGTCATGAACACTGAAGCTTTCTTT.

This rearrangement joins TRBV28 to TRBJ1-3; the D is unclear. CDR1 and CDR2 (germline): MDHEN, SYDVKM. CDR3 length: 15 amino acids. Trimming shortened V by 6 bases and J by 8 bases, and 20 bases separated the two germline ends. The chain's CDR3 is CASRLAVLGVDTIYF. In DNA form, the CDR3 reads TGTGCCAGCAGATTGGCCGTTCTGGGCGTGGACACCATATATTTT.

The rearrangement joins TRBV29-1 to TRBJ2-7; maybe TRBD2 (5 bases). Germline CDR1 is SQVTM and CDR2 is ANQGSEA. The CDR3 loop spans 12 amino acids. V was clipped by 6 bases and J by 7 bases, with 16 bases between them. CDR3 nucleotide sequence: TGCAGCGTCTCGGACGGGGTTAGGGAGCAGTACTTC. Encoded protein: CSVSDGVREQYF.

The chain recombines TRBV28 with TRBJ1-2, with D possibly matching TRBD1 (6 bases). This CDR3 is built from 14 residues. Trimming removed 5 bases from V and 3 bases from J, with 13 bases in between. Germline loops: CDR1 MDHEN, CDR2 SYDVKM. For the CDR3, the DNA is TGTGCCAGCAGTCCGTACAGGGCGGACTATGGCTACACCTTC. The encoded protein is CASSPYRADYGYTF.

The rearrangement uses TRBV12-3 or TRBV12-4 and TRBJ1-3; the D is unclear. V was cut by 7 bases and J by 7 bases, with 11 bases left in between. The CDR3 loop spans 12 amino acids. The CDR3 sequence: CASNGNANTIYF. The CDR3 DNA follows: TGTGCCAGCAACGGGAACGCCAACACCATATATTTT.